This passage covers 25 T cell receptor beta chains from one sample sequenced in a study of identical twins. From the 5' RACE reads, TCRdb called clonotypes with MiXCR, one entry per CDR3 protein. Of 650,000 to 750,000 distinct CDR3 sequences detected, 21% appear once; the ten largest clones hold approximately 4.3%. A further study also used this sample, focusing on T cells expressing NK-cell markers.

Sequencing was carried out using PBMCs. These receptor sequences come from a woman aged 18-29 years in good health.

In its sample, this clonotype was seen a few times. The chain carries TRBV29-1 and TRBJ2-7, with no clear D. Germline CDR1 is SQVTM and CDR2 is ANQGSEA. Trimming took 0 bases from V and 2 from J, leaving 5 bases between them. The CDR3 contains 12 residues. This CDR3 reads CSVEDSAYEQYF. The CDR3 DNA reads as TGCAGCGTTGAAGATTCGGCCTACGAGCAGTACTTC.

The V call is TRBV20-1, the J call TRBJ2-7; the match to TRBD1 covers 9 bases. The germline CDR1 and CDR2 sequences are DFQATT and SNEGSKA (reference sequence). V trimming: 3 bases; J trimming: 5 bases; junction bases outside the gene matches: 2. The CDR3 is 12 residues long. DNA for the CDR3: TGCAGTGCTAGGGGGGACAGGGACGAGCAGTACTTC. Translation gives CSARGDRDEQYF.

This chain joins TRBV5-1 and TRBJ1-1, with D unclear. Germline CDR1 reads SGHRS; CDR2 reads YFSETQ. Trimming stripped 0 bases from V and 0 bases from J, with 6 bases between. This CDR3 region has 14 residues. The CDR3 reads CASSLEALNTEAFF. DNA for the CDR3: TGCGCCAGCAGCTTGGAGGCCCTGAACACTGAAGCTTTCTTT.

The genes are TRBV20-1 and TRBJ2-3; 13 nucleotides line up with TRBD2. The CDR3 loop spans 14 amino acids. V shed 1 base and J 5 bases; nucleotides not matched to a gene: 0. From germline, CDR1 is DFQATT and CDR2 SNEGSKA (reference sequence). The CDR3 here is CSARGTSGGDTQYF. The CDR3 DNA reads TGCAGTGCTAGAGGGACTAGCGGGGGAGATACGCAGTATTTT.

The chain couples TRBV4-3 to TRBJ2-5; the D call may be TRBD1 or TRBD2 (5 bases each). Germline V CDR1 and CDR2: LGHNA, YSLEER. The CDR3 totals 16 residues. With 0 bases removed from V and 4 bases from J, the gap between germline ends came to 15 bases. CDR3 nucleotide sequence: TGCGCCAGCAGCCAAGAAATCGGGGAAAGGGGAGAGACCCAGTACTTC. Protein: CASSQEIGERGETQYF.

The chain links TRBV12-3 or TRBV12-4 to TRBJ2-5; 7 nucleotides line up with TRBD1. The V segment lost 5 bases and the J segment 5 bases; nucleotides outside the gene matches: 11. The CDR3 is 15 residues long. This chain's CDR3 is CASSIGQAVGETQYF. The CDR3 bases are TGTGCCAGCAGTATAGGACAGGCCGTTGGGGAGACCCAGTACTTC.

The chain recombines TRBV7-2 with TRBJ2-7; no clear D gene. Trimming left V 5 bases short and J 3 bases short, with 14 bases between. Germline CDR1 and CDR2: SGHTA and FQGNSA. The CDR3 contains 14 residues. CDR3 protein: CASSTGPLYYEQYF. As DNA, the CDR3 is TGTGCCAGCAGCACGGGCCCCCTCTACTACGAGCAGTACTTC.

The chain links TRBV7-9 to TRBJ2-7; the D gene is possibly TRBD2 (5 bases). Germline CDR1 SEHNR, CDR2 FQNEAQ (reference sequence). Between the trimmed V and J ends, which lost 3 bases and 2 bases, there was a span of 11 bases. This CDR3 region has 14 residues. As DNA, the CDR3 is TGTGCCAGCAGCTTCGCCGGGGAGCCCTACGAGCAGTACTTC. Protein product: CASSFAGEPYEQYF.

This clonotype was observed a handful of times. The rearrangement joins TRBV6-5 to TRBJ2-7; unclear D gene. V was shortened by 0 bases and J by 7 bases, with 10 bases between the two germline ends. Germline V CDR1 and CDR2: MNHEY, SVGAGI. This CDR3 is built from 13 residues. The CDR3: CASSYSIALEQYF. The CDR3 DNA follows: TGTGCCAGCAGTTACTCGATCGCTCTGGAGCAGTACTTC.

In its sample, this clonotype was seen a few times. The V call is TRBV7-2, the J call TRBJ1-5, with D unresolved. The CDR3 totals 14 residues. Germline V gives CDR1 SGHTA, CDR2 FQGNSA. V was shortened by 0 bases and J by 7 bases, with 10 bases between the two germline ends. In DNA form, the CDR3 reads TGTGCCAGCAGCTTAGCCGGGCCGGGGCAGCCCCAGCATTTT. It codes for CASSLAGPGQPQHF.

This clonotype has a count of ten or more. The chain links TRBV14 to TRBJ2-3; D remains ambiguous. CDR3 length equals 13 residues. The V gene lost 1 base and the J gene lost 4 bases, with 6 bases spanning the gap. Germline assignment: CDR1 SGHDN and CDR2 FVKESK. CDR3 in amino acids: CASSQVGSDTQYF. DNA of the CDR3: TGTGCCAGCAGCCAAGTGGGTTCAGATACGCAGTATTTT. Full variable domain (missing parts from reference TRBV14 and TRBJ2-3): EAGVTQFPSHSVIEKGQTVTLRCDPISGHDNLYWYRRVMGKEIKFLLHFVKESKQDESGMPNNRFLAERTGGTYSTLKVQPAELEDSGVYFCASSQVGSDTQYFGPGTRLTVL.

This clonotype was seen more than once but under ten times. This CDR3 reads CASSPLTSASSYNEQFF. The CDR3, as DNA: TGTGCCAGCAGCCCGCTTACTAGCGCCTCCTCCTACAATGAGCAGTTCTTC. The chain couples TRBV5-6 to TRBJ2-1, with TRBD2 matching over 7 bases. This CDR3 is 17 amino acids long. Germline trimming cut 4 bases from V and 0 bases from J; bases unmatched to any gene: 10. CDR1 SGHDT and CDR2 YYEEEE come from the germline V gene.

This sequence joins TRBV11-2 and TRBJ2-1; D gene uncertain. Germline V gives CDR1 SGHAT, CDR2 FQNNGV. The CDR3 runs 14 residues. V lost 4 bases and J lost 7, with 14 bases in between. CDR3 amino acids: CASSYEIILNEQFF. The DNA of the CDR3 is TGTGCCAGCAGCTACGAAATCATACTTAATGAGCAGTTCTTC. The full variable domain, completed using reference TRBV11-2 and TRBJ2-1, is EAGVAQSPRYKIIEKRQSVAFWCNPISGHATLYWYQQILGQGPKLLIQFQNNGVVDDSQLPKDRFSAERLKGVDSTLKIQPAKLEDSAVYLCASSYEIILNEQFFGPGTRLTVL.

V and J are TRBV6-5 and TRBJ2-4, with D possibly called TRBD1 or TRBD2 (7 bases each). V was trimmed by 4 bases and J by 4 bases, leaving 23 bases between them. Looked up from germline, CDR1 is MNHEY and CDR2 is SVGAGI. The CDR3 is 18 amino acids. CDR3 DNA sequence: TGTGCCAGCAGTTCCCCACCGCTCAGGGGGGGGATAAAAAACATTCAGTACTTC. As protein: CASSSPPLRGGIKNIQYF.

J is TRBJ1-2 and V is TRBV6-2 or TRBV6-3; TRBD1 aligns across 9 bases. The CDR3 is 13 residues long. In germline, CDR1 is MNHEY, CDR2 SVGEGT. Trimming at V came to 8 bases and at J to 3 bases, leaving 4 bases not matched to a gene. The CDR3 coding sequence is TGTGCCAGCGGGGACAGGGAGGACTATGGCTACACCTTC. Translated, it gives CASGDREDYGYTF.

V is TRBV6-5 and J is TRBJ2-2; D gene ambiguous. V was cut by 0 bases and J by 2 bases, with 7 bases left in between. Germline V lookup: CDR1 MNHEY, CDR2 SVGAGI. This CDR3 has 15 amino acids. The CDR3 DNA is TGTGCCAGCAGTTACTCTAACACCAACACCGGGGAGCTGTTTTTT. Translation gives CASSYSNTNTGELFF.

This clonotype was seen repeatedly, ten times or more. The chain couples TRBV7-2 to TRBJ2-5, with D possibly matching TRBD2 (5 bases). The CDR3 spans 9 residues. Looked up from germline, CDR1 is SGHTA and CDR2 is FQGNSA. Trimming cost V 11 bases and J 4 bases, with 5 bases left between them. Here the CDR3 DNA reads TGTGCCCGGGGAGAGACCCAGTACTTC. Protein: CARGETQYF.

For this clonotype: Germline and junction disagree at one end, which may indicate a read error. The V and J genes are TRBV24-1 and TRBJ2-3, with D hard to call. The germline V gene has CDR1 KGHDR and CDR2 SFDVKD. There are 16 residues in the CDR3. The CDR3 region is CASSDSLLGGEDTQYF. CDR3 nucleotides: TGTGCCTCCAGTGACTCGCTCCTAGGTGGGGAAGATACGCAGTATTTT.

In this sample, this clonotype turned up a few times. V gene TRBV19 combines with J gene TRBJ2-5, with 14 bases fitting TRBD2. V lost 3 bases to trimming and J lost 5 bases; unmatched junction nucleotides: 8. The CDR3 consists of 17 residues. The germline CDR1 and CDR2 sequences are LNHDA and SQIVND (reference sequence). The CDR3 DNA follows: TGTGCCAGTAGTATCCTCCCGACTAGCGGGGGGGAGGAGACCCAGTACTTC. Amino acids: CASSILPTSGGEETQYF.

This chain's CDR3 is CSALNTGTSGIRNEQFF. The CDR3 DNA follows: TGCAGTGCTCTAAATACCGGGACTAGCGGGATTAGGAATGAGCAGTTCTTC. This chain uses TRBV20-1 with TRBJ2-1; 13 bases are shared with TRBD2. The V gene's germline CDR1 is DFQATT and CDR2 SNEGSKA (reference sequence). Trimming cost V 5 bases and J 7 bases; bases outside gene matches: 14. The CDR3 runs to 17 residues.

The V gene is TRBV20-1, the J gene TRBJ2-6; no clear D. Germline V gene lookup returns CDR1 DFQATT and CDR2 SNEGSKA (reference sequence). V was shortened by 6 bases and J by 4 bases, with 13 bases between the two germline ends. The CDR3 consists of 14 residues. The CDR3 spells CSAAFAHGANVLTF. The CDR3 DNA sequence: TGCAGTGCCGCTTTTGCGCACGGGGCCAACGTCCTGACTTTC.

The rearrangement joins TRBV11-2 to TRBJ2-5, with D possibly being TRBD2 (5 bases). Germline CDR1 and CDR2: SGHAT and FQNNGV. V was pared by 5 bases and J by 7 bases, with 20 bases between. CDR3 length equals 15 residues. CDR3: CASSPDFLGSGTQYF. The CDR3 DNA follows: TGTGCCAGCAGCCCGGACTTTTTAGGATCGGGGACCCAGTACTTC.

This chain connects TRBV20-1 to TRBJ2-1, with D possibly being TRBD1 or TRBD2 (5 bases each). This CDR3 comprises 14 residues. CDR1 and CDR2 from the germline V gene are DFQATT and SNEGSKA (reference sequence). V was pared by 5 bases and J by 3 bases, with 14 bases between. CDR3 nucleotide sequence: TGCAGTGCTCTGAGGGACGACCACTACAATGAGCAGTTCTTC. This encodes CSALRDDHYNEQFF.

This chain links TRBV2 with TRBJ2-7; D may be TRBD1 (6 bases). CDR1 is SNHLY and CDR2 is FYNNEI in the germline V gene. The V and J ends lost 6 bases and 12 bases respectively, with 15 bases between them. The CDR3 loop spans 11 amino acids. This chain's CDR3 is CASSVGQFRYF. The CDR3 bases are TGTGCCAGCAGCGTCGGACAGTTTCGGTACTTC. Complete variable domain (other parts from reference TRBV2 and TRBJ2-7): EPEVTQTPSHQVTQMGQEVILRCVPISNHLYFYWYRQILGQKVEFLVSFYNNEISEKSEIFDDQFSVERPDGSNFTLKIRSTKLEDSAMYFCASSVGQFRYFGPGTRLTVT.

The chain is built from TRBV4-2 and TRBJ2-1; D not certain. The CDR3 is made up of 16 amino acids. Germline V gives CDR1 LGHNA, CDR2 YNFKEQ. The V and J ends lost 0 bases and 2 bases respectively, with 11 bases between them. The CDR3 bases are TGTGCCAGCAGCCAAGATTTGCGGAACGCCTACAATGAGCAGTTCTTC. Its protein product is CASSQDLRNAYNEQFF.